This T cell receptor beta chain was obtained from a study of metastatic and nonmetastatic thyroid tumors. Patients underwent thyroid surgery, and none had received any treatment before it. The CDR3 is 16 residues long. Germline assignment: CDR1 MNHEY and CDR2 SMNVEV (reference sequence). V was cut by 4 bases and J by 1 base, with 13 bases left in between. TCRdb reanalyzed the PCR reads via MiXCR. The table shows some 22,000 clones, with 20% to 30% occurring only once. This clone was counted ten times or more. The TCR sequence derives from a male donor with papillary thyroid cancer or a benign thyroid nodule (not recorded which). Some clones in this sample may be carry-over from other donors' samples. The sequencing input was tumor tissue. J is TRBJ2-2 and V is TRBV27, with D perhaps matching TRBD2 (6 bases). Here the CDR3 reads CASSSTSSWNTGELFF. CDR3 DNA sequence: TGTGCCAGCAGTTCAACTAGCAGCTGGAACACCGGGGAGCTGTTTTTT.